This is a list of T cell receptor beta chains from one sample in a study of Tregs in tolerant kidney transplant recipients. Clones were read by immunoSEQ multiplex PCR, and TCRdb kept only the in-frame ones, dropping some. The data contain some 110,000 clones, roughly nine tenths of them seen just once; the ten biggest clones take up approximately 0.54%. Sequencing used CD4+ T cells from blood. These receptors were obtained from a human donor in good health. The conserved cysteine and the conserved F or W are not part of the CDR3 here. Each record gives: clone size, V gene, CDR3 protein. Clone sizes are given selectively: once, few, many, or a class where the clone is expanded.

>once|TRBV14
ASSQLAGGPGQETQY
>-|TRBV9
ASSVGGQKYGYT
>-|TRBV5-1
ASSLFPPQETQY
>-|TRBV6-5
ASSLSNSNQPQH
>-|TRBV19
ASSIQGRTYEQY
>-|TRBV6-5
ASSYSPTLSYEQY
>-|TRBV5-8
ASRPDRAAEKLF
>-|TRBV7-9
ASSWGTSGETQY
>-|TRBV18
ASSQNRDNQPQH
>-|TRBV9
ASSVGSNEQF
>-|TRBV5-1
ASSFNSKETQY
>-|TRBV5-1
ASSYTDTQY
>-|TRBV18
ASSKIDGSSYEQY
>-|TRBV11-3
ASSLLRGVYNEQF
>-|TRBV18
ASSLFNSGSYNEQF
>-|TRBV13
ASSRPQISGANVLT
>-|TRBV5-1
ASSIPGGGNYGYT
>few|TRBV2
ASSEEYEPQH
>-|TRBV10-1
ASSAGGDPAGYT
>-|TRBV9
ASSPLGNRGIAEAF
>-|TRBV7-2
ASSPKTGLNTEAF
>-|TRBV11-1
ASSQDREQPQH
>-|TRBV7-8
ASRQELGQGTNTGELF
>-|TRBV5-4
ASSLASGGGYEQY
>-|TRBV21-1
ASSKEAEETGAETQY
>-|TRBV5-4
ASSAGVDGELF
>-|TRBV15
ATSLGGTRTDTQY
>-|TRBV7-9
ASSLGPDRFLNYGYT
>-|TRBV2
ASSRFSVANTGELF
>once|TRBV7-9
ASSLKSATNEKLF
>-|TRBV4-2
ASSQVLAGREQY
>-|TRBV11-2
ASSPAGLAGQQETQY
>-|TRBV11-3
ASSFGALTDTQY
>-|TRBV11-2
ASSLSSGGIGEQY
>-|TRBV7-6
ASSPNPYEQY
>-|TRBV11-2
ASTITSSSYNEQF
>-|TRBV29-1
SVEDKGLISYGYT
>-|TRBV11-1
ASSWDRGYNYGYT
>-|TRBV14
ASSPYRQGAGEQY
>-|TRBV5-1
ASSPGGQVYNEQF
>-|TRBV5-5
ASSLPSTTNEKLF
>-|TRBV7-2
ASSARQGASLNSPLH
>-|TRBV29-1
SVGVFGGRTEAF
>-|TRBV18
ASSPARDTQY
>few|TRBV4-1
ASSLLSGTGYGYT
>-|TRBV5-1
ASSLLASGSNEQY
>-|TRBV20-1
SARDRGEAF
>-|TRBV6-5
ASSYLHSANYGYT
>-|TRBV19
ASSIGQGQGPQH
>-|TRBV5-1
ASSLTGEDTEAF